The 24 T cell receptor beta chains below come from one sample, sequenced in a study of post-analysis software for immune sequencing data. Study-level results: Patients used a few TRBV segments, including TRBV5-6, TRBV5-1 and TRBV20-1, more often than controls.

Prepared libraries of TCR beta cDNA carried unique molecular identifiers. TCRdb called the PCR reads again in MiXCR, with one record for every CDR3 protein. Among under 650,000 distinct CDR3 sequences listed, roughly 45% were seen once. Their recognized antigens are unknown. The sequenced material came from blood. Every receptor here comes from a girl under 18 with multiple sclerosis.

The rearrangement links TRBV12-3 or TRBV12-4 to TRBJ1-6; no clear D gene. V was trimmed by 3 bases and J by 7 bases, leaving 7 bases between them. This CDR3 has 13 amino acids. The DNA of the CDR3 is TGTGCCAGCAGTTTCTCTAGGAATTCACCCCTCCACTTT. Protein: CASSFSRNSPLHF.

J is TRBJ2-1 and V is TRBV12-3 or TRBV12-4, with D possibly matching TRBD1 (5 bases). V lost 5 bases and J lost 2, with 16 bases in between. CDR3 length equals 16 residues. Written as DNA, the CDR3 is TGTGCCAGCAGTGGACATAAGGGGAACCCCTACAATGAGCAGTTCTTC. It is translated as CASSGHKGNPYNEQFF.

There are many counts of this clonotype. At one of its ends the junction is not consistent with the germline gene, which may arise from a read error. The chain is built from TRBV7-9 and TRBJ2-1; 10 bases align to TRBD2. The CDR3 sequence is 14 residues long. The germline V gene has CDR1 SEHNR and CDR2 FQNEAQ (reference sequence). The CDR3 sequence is CASSLAGDYNEQFF. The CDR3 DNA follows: TGTGCCAGCAGCCTAGCGGGGGACTACAATGAGCAGTTCTTC.

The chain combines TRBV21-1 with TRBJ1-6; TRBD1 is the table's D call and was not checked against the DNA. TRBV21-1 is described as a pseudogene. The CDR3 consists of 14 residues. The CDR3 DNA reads TGTGCCAGCAGCCTCCGACCGGGCCACTGGGTCCTCCACTTT. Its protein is CASSLRPGHWVLHF.

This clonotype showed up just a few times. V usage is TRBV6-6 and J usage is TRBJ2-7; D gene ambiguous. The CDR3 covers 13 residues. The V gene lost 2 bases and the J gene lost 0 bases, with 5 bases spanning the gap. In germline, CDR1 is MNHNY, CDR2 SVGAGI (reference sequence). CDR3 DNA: TGTGCCAGCAGTTACGACGGCTCCTACGAGCAGTACTTC. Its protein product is CASSYDGSYEQYF.

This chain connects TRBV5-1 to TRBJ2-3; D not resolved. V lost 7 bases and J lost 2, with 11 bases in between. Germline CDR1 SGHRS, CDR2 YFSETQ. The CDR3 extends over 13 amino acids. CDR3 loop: CASGTEVTDTQYF. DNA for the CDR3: TGCGCCAGCGGTACCGAGGTCACAGATACGCAGTATTTT. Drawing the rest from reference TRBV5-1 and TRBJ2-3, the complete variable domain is KAGVTQTPRYLIKTRGQQVTLSCSPISGHRSVSWYQQTPGQGLQFLFEYFSETQRNKGNFPGRFSGRQFSNSRSEMNVSTLELGDSALYLCASGTEVTDTQYFGPGTRLTVL.

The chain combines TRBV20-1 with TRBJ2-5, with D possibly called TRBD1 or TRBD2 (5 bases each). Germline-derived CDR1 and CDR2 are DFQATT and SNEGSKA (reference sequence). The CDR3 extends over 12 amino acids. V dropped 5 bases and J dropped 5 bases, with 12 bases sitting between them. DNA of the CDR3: TGCAGTGCTCGCCGGGGCTCGGAGACCCAGTACTTC. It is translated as CSARRGSETQYF.

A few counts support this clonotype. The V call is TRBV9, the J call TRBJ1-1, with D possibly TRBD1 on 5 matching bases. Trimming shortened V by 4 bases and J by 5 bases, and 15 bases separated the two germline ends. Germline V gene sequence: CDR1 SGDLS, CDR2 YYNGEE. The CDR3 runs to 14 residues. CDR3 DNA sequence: TGTGCCAGCAGCCCCAGCAGGGAGTCTACTGAAGCTTTCTTT. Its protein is CASSPSRESTEAFF.

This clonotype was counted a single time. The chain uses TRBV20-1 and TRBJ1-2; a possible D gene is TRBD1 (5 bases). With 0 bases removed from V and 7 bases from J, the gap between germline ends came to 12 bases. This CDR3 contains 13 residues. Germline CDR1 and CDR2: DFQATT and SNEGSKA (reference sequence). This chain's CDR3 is CSARDEGTFGYTF. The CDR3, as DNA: TGCAGTGCTAGAGATGAAGGGACGTTTGGCTACACCTTC.

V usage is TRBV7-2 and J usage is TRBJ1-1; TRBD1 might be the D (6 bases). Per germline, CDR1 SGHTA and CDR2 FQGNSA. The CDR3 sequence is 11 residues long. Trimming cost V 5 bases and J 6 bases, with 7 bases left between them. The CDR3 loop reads CASSTGSEAFF. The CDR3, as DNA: TGTGCCAGCAGCACAGGGTCTGAAGCTTTCTTT. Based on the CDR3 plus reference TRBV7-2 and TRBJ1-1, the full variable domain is GAGVSQSPSNKVTEKGKDVELRCDPISGHTALYWYRQSLGQGLEFLIYFQGNSAPDKSGLPSDRFSAERTGGSVSTLTIQRTQQEDSAVYLCASSTGSEAFFGQGTRLTVV.

The CDR3 reads CASSYSLRGNEKLFF. The CDR3 nucleotides are TGTGCCAGCAGTTACTCGCTACGCGGAAATGAAAAACTGTTTTTT. This chain connects TRBV6-6 to TRBJ1-4, with unresolved D. This CDR3 has 15 residues. Trimming stripped 0 bases from V and 5 bases from J, with 10 bases between. Per germline, CDR1 MNHNY and CDR2 SVGAGI (reference sequence).

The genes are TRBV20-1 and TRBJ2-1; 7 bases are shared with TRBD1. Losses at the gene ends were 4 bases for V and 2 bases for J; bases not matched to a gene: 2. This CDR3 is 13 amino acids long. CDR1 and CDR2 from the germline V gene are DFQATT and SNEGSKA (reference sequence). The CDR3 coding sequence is TGCAGTGCTATGGGGACAGCCTACAATGAGCAGTTCTTC. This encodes CSAMGTAYNEQFF.

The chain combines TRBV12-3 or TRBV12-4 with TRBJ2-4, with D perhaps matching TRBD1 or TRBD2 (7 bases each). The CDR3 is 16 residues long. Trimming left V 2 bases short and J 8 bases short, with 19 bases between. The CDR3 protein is CASSLIRQGGTYIQYF. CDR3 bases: TGTGCCAGCAGTTTAATCCGACAGGGAGGGACCTACATTCAGTACTTC.

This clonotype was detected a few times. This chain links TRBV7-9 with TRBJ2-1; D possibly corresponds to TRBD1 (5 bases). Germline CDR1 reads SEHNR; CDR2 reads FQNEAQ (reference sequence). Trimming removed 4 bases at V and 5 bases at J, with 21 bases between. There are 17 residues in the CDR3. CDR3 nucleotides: TGTGCCAGCAGCTCCCTCGACAGCGAGCCTCCAAACAATGAGCAGTTCTTC. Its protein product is CASSSLDSEPPNNEQFF.

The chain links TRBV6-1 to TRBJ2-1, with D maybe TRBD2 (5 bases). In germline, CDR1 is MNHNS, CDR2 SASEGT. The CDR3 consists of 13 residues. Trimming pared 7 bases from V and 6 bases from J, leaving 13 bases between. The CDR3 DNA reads TGTGCCAGCATGACCGGGGAAGCCAATGAGCAGTTCTTC. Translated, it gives CASMTGEANEQFF.

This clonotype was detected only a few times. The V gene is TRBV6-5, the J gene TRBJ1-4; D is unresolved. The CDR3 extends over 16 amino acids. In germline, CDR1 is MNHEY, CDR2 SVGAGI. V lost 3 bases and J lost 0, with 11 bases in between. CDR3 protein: CASSYGQTATNEKLFF. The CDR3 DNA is TGTGCCAGCAGTTATGGCCAGACTGCAACTAATGAAAAACTGTTTTTT.

The CDR3 nucleotides read TGTGCCATCAGGGGGACTAGCGGGGACCAAGAGACCCAGTACTTC. Its protein is CAIRGTSGDQETQYF. The rearrangement joins TRBV10-3 to TRBJ2-5; 13 bases agree with TRBD2. The CDR3 length is 15 residues. Germline CDR1 and CDR2: ENHRY and SYGVKD. V gave up 6 bases and J gave up 0 bases; unmatched junction bases: 1.

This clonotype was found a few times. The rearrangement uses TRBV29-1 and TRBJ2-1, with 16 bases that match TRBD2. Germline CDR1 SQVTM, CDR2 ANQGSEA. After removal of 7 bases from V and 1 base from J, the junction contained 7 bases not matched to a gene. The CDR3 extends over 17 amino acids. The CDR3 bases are TGCAGCGCAGCGGGACTAGCGGGGGGGCCGTCCTACAATGAGCAGTTCTTC. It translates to CSAAGLAGGPSYNEQFF.

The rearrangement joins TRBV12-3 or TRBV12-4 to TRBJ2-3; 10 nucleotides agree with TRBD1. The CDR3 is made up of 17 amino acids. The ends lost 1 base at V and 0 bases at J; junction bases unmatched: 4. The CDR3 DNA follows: TGTGCCAGCAGTTTAGGACAGGGGGCCGCGAGCACAGATACGCAGTATTTT. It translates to CASSLGQGAASTDTQYF.

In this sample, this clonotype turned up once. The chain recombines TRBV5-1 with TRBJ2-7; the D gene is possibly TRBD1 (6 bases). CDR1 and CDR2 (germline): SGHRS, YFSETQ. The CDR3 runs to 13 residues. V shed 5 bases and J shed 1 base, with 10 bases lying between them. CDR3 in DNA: TGCGCCAGCAGGGGGGCATTATCCTACGAGCAGTACTTC. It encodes CASRGALSYEQYF. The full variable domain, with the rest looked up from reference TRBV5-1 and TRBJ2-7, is KAGVTQTPRYLIKTRGQQVTLSCSPISGHRSVSWYQQTPGQGLQFLFEYFSETQRNKGNFPGRFSGRQFSNSRSEMNVSTLELGDSALYLCASRGALSYEQYFGPGTRLTVT.

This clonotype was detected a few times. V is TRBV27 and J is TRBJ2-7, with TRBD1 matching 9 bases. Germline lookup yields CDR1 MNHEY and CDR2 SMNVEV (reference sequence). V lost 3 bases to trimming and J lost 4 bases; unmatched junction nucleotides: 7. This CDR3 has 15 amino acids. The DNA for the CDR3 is TGTGCCAGCAGTTTTTGGGGGGACAGGGTTTACGAGCAGTACTTC. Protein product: CASSFWGDRVYEQYF.

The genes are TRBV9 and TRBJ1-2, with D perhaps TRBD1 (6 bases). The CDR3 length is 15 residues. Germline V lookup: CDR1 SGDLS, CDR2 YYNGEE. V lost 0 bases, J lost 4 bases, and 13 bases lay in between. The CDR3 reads CASSVEVQGLYGYTF. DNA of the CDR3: TGTGCCAGCAGCGTAGAGGTGCAGGGGCTCTATGGCTACACCTTC.

The CDR3 DNA reads TGTGCCAGCAGTTTTCCCCATGAGCAGTTCTTC. It yields the protein CASSFPHEQFF. The rearrangement uses TRBV12-3 or TRBV12-4 and TRBJ2-1; D gene ambiguous. The CDR3 has 11 amino acids. The germline V and J ends were trimmed by 3 bases and 8 bases, with 5 bases remaining between them.

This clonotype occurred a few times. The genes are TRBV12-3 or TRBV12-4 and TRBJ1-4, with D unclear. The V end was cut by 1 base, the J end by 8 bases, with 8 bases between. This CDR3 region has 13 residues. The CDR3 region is CASSLGEAEKLFF. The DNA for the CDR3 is TGTGCCAGCAGTTTAGGGGAGGCGGAAAAACTGTTTTTT.